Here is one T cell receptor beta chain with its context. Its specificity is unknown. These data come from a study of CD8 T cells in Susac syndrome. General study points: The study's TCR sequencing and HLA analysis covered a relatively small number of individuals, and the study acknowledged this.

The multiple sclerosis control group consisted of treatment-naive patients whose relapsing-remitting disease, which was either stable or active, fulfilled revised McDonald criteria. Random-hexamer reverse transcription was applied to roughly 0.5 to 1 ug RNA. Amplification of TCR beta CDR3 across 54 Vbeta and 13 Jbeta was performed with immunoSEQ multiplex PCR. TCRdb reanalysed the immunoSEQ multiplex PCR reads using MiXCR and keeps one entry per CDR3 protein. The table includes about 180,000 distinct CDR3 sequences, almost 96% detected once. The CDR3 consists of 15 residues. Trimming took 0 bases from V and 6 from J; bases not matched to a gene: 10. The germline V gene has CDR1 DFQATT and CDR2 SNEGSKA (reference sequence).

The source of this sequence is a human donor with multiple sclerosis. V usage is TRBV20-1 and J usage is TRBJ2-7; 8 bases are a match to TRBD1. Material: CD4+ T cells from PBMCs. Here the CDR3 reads CSARDPRTGYGEQYF. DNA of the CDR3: TGCAGTGCTAGAGATCCCAGGACAGGGTATGGCGAGCAGTACTTC.